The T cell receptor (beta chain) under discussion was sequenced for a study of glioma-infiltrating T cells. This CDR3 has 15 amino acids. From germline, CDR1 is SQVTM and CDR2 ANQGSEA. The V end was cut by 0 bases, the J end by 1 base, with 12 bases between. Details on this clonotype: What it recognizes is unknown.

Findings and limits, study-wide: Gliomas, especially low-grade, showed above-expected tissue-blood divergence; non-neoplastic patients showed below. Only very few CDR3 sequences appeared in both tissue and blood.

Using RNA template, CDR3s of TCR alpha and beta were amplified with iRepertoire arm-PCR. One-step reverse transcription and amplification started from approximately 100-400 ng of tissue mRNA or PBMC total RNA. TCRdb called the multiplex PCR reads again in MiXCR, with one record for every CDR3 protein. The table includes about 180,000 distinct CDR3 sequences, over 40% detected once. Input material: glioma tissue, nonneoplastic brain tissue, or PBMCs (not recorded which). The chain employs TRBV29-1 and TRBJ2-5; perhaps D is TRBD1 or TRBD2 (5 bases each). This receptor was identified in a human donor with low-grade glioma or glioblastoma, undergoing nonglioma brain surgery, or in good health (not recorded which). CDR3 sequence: CSVEDFEGTQETQYF. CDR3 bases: TGCAGCGTTGAAGATTTCGAGGGGACCCAAGAGACCCAGTACTTC.